This T cell receptor beta chain was profiled in a study of blood T cell repertoires in COVID-19. Whole-study context: Nucleic acid was either cDNA or gDNA, and it came from T cells, B-cell-depleted T cells, or PBMCs.

Trimming stripped 3 bases from V and 1 base from J, with 9 bases between. CDR1 is SNHLY, CDR2 FYNNEI, per germline. There are 14 residues in the CDR3. Per the original methods: Amplification of reference gene primers provided the estimated nucleated cell counts. The assay was immunoSEQ multiplex PCR, and TCRdb's table has in-frame clones only and misses some. V and J calls and clone size come straight from that table; D and trimming were deduced from the DNA. The profile shows tens of thousands of clones, 77% of them singletons. The gene calls are TRBV2 and TRBJ1-2, with D hard to call. Sequencing was carried out using peripheral blood. The clonotype originates from a woman aged 70-85 years with active or convalescent COVID-19. The CDR3 DNA is TGTGCCAGCAGTGATCGGGGAGTTAACTATGGCTACACCTTC. Translated, it gives CASSDRGVNYGYTF. Together with reference TRBV2 and TRBJ1-2, the CDR3 gives the full variable domain: EPEVTQTPSHQVTQMGQEVILRCVPISNHLYFYWYRQILGQKVEFLVSFYNNEISEKSEIFDDQFSVERPDGSNFTLKIRSTKLEDSAMYFCASSDRGVNYGYTFGSGTRLTVV.